This is a list of T cell receptor beta chains from one sample in a study of immune cell composition in non-small cell lung cancer. Here immunoSEQ multiplex PCR was the method, and the copy in TCRdb shows in-frame clones only, minus some. The table includes approximately 9,000 clones, about 72% detected once. The sample taken for sequencing was non-adjacent lung tissue. Receptors were obtained from a human donor with non-small cell lung cancer. Both conserved end residues are part of each CDR3. A D gene is named only where the DNA matches it firmly. Clone size, where shown, is once, few, many, or a class for clones that have expanded.

TRBD1,TRBJ2-7,once,TRBV29-1,CSVTGTGYLEQYF,TGCAGCGTTACCGGGACAGGGTATTTGGAGCAGTACTTC
NA,TRBJ2-7,NA,TRBV11-1,CASSLMGRLNEQYF,TGTGCCAGCAGCTTAATGGGACGGTTAAACGAGCAGTACTTC
NA,TRBJ1-2,NA,TRBV6-6,CASTPSQGTGGYTF,TGTGCCAGCACCCCATCACAGGGAACCGGGGGCTACACCTTC
NA,TRBJ1-1,NA,TRBV9,CASSVGGDGTEAFF,TGTGCCAGCAGCGTCGGGGGCGACGGCACTGAAGCTTTCTTT
NA,TRBJ2-7,NA,TRBV4-2,CASSPEGGGVTPYEQYF,TGTGCCAGCAGCCCCGAAGGAGGAGGGGTGACCCCCTACGAGCAGTACTTC
NA,TRBJ2-7,NA,TRBV18,CASSAPGPSSYEQYF,TGTGCCAGCTCAGCTCCGGGACCTAGCTCCTACGAGCAGTACTTC
NA,TRBJ1-2,NA,TRBV5-4,CASSLDRKYGYTF,TGTGCCAGCAGCTTGGACAGAAAGTATGGCTACACCTTC
NA,TRBJ2-5,NA,TRBV7-2,CASSLGGAGETQYF,TGTGCCAGCAGCTTAGGGGGGGCGGGAGAGACCCAGTACTTC
TRBD1,TRBJ1-1,NA,TRBV5-1,CASSWGQGNLNTEAFF,TGCGCCAGCAGTTGGGGACAGGGGAACCTGAACACTGAAGCTTTCTTT
TRBD1,TRBJ1-2,few,TRBV6-4,CASGGTAF,TGTGCCAGCGGAGGGACAGCTTTC
NA,TRBJ1-3,few,TRBV14,CASSFRNRGTGNTIYF,TGTGCCAGCAGCTTTCGGAATCGGGGGACTGGAAACACCATATATTTT
TRBD1,TRBJ2-7,NA,TRBV6-1,CASSDFTGGPSEQYF,TGTGCCAGCAGTGATTTTACAGGGGGTCCTAGCGAGCAGTACTTC
NA,TRBJ2-1,NA,TRBV7-6,CASSLGAYNEQFF,TGTGCCAGCAGCTTAGGGGCCTACAATGAGCAGTTCTTC
TRBD2,TRBJ2-7,NA,TRBV27,CASSSTSGSYEQYF,TGTGCCAGCAGCAGTACTAGCGGGAGTTACGAGCAGTACTTC
NA,TRBJ1-2,NA,TRBV6-6,CASSPSSSYTF,TGTGCCAGCAGCCCTTCGAGCAGCTACACCTTC
TRBD2,TRBJ2-3,NA,TRBV30,CAWSVGSSGSFPDTQYF,TGTGCCTGGAGTGTGGGGTCTAGCGGGAGTTTCCCAGATACGCAGTATTTT
NA,TRBJ2-5,NA,TRBV18,CASLSGGQGETQYF,TGTGCCAGCTTGTCCGGGGGGCAAGGAGAGACCCAGTACTTC
NA,TRBJ2-7,NA,TRBV6-1,CASSGQTYYEQYF,TGTGCCAGCAGTGGACAGACCTACTACGAGCAGTACTTC
NA,TRBJ2-5,NA,TRBV19,CASGTLPGYQETQYF,TGTGCCAGTGGGACCCTCCCAGGGTACCAAGAGACCCAGTACTTC
TRBD1,TRBJ1-4,NA,TRBV7-6,CASSPRKGANEKLFF,TGTGCCAGCAGCCCTAGAAAGGGGGCGAATGAAAAACTGTTTTTT
NA,TRBJ1-3,NA,TRBV28,CASSSNLTGKRRNTIYF,TGTGCCAGCAGTTCTAATCTCACAGGGAAAAGGAGAAACACCATATATTTT
NA,TRBJ2-3,NA,TRBV4-2,CASSQDRVDTQYF,TGTGCCAGCAGCCAAGACAGGGTAGATACGCAGTATTTT
TRBD1,TRBJ2-5,NA,TRBV5-1,CASSKGTVQETQYF,TGCGCCAGCAGCAAAGGGACAGTCCAAGAGACCCAGTACTTC
NA,TRBJ2-7,few,TRBV20-1,CSASDYHEQYF,TGCAGTGCAAGTGACTACCACGAGCAGTACTTC
NA,TRBJ2-6,NA,TRBV15,CATSRVGGTGTFSGANVLTF,TGTGCCACCAGCAGAGTGGGAGGGACAGGAACCTTCTCTGGGGCCAACGTCCTGACTTTC
NA,TRBJ1-1,once,TRBV27,CASSLGRYTEAFF,TGTGCCAGCAGCCTAGGGAGATACACTGAAGCTTTCTTT
NA,TRBJ1-6,NA,TRBV5-1,CASSQQVSKGSTSPLHF,TGCGCCAGCAGCCAACAGGTAAGCAAGGGATCCACATCACCCCTCCACTTT
NA,TRBJ2-5,NA,TRBV6-5,CASSYQGRETQYF,TGTGCCAGCAGTTATCAGGGTCGAGAGACCCAGTACTTC
TRBD1,TRBJ1-1,NA,TRBV23-1,CASSHLRPRGGLNEAFF,TGCGCCAGCAGTCACCTCAGACCCAGGGGGGGGTTAAATGAAGCTTTCTTT
NA,TRBJ2-7,NA,TRBV5-1,CASSLTPGPGEQYF,TGCGCCAGCAGCTTGACTCCGGGACCTGGGGAGCAGTACTTC
TRBD2,TRBJ2-1,NA,TRBV7-9,CASTSGTSGSREQFF,TGTGCCAGCACCTCCGGGACTAGCGGGAGTCGTGAGCAGTTCTTC
TRBD1,TRBJ2-7,NA,TRBV4-1,CASSPEAGGSYEQYF,TGCGCCAGCAGCCCTGAGGCAGGGGGCTCCTACGAGCAGTACTTC